This section outlines one TCR beta chain sequence together with its context. Antigen: not known. The CDR3 consists of 14 residues. V gave up 2 bases and J gave up 1 base; unmatched junction bases: 1. Germline V gene lookup returns CDR1 SGHRS and CDR2 YFSETQ. This specimen comes from a study of siplizumab effects on memory and regulatory T cells. Study outcomes and limitations: Versus more than 25% in controls, the mappable alloreactive CD4+ clones averaged roughly 69% Treg-derived with siplizumab. Siplizumab significantly decreased alloreactive sequences from unstimulated CD4+ memory cells.

TCRdb keeps only in-frame clones here, not all; method: immunoSEQ multiplex PCR. The data contain about 100,000 clones, more than 85% of them singletons. The source material was CD4+ T cells sorted from blood. The chain is built from TRBV5-1 and TRBJ1-1; 8 bases fit TRBD1. The clonotype was recovered from a human donor in good health. The CDR3 is CASSLDRGNTEAFF. The CDR3 DNA reads as TGCGCCAGCAGCTTAGACAGGGGGAACACTGAAGCTTTCTTT.